These T cell receptor beta chains were read from a single sample in a study of blood T cell repertoires in COVID-19. Profiled with immunoSEQ multiplex PCR; TCRdb holds only in-frame clones, not every one. The data hold about 250,000 clones, with just under 85% observed a single time. Sequenced material: peripheral blood. The receptors were sampled from a man older than 75 with acute or convalescent COVID-19. CDR3s include the opening cysteine and the closing phenylalanine or tryptophan. The D gene is left open where the match is weak. Size is stated for part of the rows, as once, few or many counts, or as a class when the clone is expanded.

cdr3_nt,cdr3_aa,j_call,v_call,clone_size,d_call
TGTGCCAGCAGCTTATTTGTTGGCAGAATGAACACTGAAGCTTTCTTT,CASSLFVGRMNTEAFF,TRBJ1-1,TRBV7-2,once,NA
TGTGCCAGCAGTTCGGGAGGGCCTTCCTACAATGAGCAGTTCTTC,CASSSGGPSYNEQFF,TRBJ2-1,TRBV7-2,NA,TRBD2
TGTGCCAGCAGCCCCGAGGAGGGGCCCGCTGGCTACACCTTC,CASSPEEGPAGYTF,TRBJ1-2,TRBV5-8,once,NA
TGTGCCAGTAGTGAGGGAGTACGTTACAATGAGCAGTTCTTC,CASSEGVRYNEQFF,TRBJ2-1,TRBV19,NA,NA
TGTGCCACCAGTGATTTTGGGAGAGATCAGCCCCAGCATTTT,CATSDFGRDQPQHF,TRBJ1-5,TRBV24-1,few,NA
TGCGCCAGCAGCTTGGCCTCGGGGACAGGGGGAAACACCATATATTTT,CASSLASGTGGNTIYF,TRBJ1-3,TRBV5-1,few,TRBD1
TGTGCCAGCAGCTTTGGGGGCCGGAATGAAAAACTGTTTTTT,CASSFGGRNEKLFF,TRBJ1-4,TRBV7-2,NA,NA
TGTGCCATGGGGGAGGGCGTAGGCATTCAGTACTTC,CAMGEGVGIQYF,TRBJ2-4,TRBV6-5,NA,TRBD2
TGTGCCAGCAGCTTTAAACAGTTAGGAACCGGGGAGCTGTTTTTT,CASSFKQLGTGELFF,TRBJ2-2,TRBV7-8,NA,NA
TGTGCCAGTAGTATGGCACTAGCGGGGTACTACGAGCAGTACTTC,CASSMALAGYYEQYF,TRBJ2-7,TRBV19,NA,TRBD2
TGTGCCACCAGTGCCCGGAATAGCGGCGAGCAGTACTTC,CATSARNSGEQYF,TRBJ2-7,TRBV24-1,NA,NA
TGTGCCAGCAGCCAAGAATCGGTAATTAACACTGAAGCTTTCTTT,CASSQESVINTEAFF,TRBJ1-1,TRBV4-2,NA,NA
TGCGCCAGCAGCTGGGGGGATCCGGGATTCTATGGCTACACCTTC,CASSWGDPGFYGYTF,TRBJ1-2,TRBV5-1,NA,NA
TGTGCCAGCAAACAGGGGCCCTCCTACAATGAGCAGTTCTTC,CASKQGPSYNEQFF,TRBJ2-1,TRBV28,NA,TRBD1
TGTGCCAGCAAGAGGATGAACACTGAAGCTTTCTTT,CASKRMNTEAFF,TRBJ1-1,TRBV7-2,once,NA
TGTGCCACCAGCAGAGGGGACAGCGCGAACACCGGGGAGCTGTTTTTT,CATSRGDSANTGELFF,TRBJ2-2,TRBV15,NA,TRBD1
TGCGCCAGCAGCTTGAATTTCCAGGGGAAAACTAATGAAAAACTGTTTTTT,CASSLNFQGKTNEKLFF,TRBJ1-4,TRBV5-1,NA,NA
TGCGCCAGCTGCCCACTAGCGGGAGCTCGGGAGCAGTACTTC,CASCPLAGAREQYF,TRBJ2-7,TRBV5-1,once,TRBD2
TGTGCCATCAGTGAGAGTGGCAATCCGAACACTGAAGCTTTCTTT,CAISESGNPNTEAFF,TRBJ1-1,TRBV10-3,NA,NA
TGTGCCAGCAGTCCTTACGAGGGCTATAGCAATCAGCCCCAGCATTTT,CASSPYEGYSNQPQHF,TRBJ1-5,TRBV27,NA,NA
TGCGCCAGCAGTGAGGGGCGGGGGACAGGGAATTCACCCCTCCACTTT,CASSEGRGTGNSPLHF,TRBJ1-6,TRBV10-2,NA,TRBD1
TGTGCCAGCAGCTCTGCTAGCGGACTAGCGGGGGACGGGGAGACCCAGTACTTC,CASSSASGLAGDGETQYF,TRBJ2-5,TRBV7-9,once,TRBD2
TGTGCCAGCAGCCAAGAACTCAGGACAGGAGCAGATACGCAGTATTTT,CASSQELRTGADTQYF,TRBJ2-3,TRBV3-1/TRBV3-2,NA,TRBD1
TGTGCCAGCAGTGTACGGTGGGAGGGCCAGCCCCAGCATTTT,CASSVRWEGQPQHF,TRBJ1-5,TRBV2,NA,NA
TGTGCCAGCGTCGGAGGGGGCGGCGAGCAGTACTTC,CASVGGGGEQYF,TRBJ2-7,TRBV28,NA,NA
TGTGCCAGCAGGGACTCTCGCGGAGGGCCCCAGCATTTT,CASRDSRGGPQHF,TRBJ1-5,TRBV5-4,NA,NA
TGTGCCTGGAGTAGTCGAGGTCCGTTTGTAGCTTTCTTT,CAWSSRGPFVAFF,TRBJ1-1,TRBV30,NA,NA
TGCAGTGCTAGTATTCCGGGAGAATACGAGCAGTACTTC,CSASIPGEYEQYF,TRBJ2-7,TRBV20-1,NA,NA
TGTGCCACCCATAAGGCTGGGGGCGGCAATCAGCCCCAGCATTTT,CATHKAGGGNQPQHF,TRBJ1-5,TRBV19,NA,NA
TGTGCCAGCAGCCGACAGGGGTCCGAGCAGTACTTC,CASSRQGSEQYF,TRBJ2-7,TRBV2,NA,TRBD1
TGCGCCAGCAGCCTTGGGCCCCAATACCGAGACACTGAAGCTTTCTTT,CASSLGPQYRDTEAFF,TRBJ1-1,TRBV5-1,NA,NA
TGTGCCTGGATCCTACAGGGACGCTATGGCTACACCTTC,CAWILQGRYGYTF,TRBJ1-2,TRBV30,NA,NA
TGTGCCAGCAGCCAAGGAGTAGCGGGAAACACCGGGGAGCTGTTTTTT,CASSQGVAGNTGELFF,TRBJ2-2,TRBV3-1/TRBV3-2,NA,TRBD2
TGCGCCAGCAGCTTGGAGACTAGCGGGAGGGCCGATAGCTACGAGCAGTACTTC,CASSLETSGRADSYEQYF,TRBJ2-7,TRBV5-1,NA,TRBD2
TGTGCCAGCAGCCCAGGTGGCAAATCCAACTATGGCTACACCTTC,CASSPGGKSNYGYTF,TRBJ1-2,TRBV9,NA,NA
TGTGCCAGCTCACGGCAGGGCGGCCCCCTAGAGCAGTACTTC,CASSRQGGPLEQYF,TRBJ2-7,TRBV18,NA,NA
TGTGCCAGCAGCTTAGGGCCCCCCTTAAGGGGCGGGGGGTACAATGAGCAGTTCTTC,CASSLGPPLRGGGYNEQFF,TRBJ2-1,TRBV7-2,NA,TRBD2
TGCGCCAGCAGCTTGGGTTGGACAAAAGCTAGCACAGATACGCAGTATTTT,CASSLGWTKASTDTQYF,TRBJ2-3,TRBV5-1,NA,NA
TGTGCCAGCAGTGACCAGGGGATAGGCAATCAGCCCCAGCATTTT,CASSDQGIGNQPQHF,TRBJ1-5,TRBV2,NA,NA
TGCGCCAGCAGCCAAGTAGTAGCGGGGGGTAGGGCCGGGGAGCTGTTTTTT,CASSQVVAGGRAGELFF,TRBJ2-2,TRBV4-1,NA,TRBD2
TGCGCCAGCAGCTCTGGGGACAGTCCCGATCAGCCCCAGCATTTT,CASSSGDSPDQPQHF,TRBJ1-5,TRBV5-1,once,TRBD1
TGTGCCAGCAGACCCAGGGGTTCTGGGGCCAACGTCCTGACTTTC,CASRPRGSGANVLTF,TRBJ2-6,TRBV7-9,NA,NA